Presented here are 14 T cell receptor beta chains from one specimen sequenced in a study of T cell responses to AZD1222 COVID-19 vaccine. Sequenced by immunoSEQ multiplex PCR; TCRdb stores in-frame clones only, minus some. The data hold roughly 160,000 clones, with 85% to 95% observed a single time. The sequenced sample was peripheral blood, obtained on day 0 of AZD1222 vaccination. These receptors were taken from an adult in good health.

This chain connects TRBV10-1 to TRBJ2-7, with TRBD1 identical over 9 bases. The CDR3 length is 14 residues. Germline CDR1 WNHNN, CDR2 SYGVQD (reference sequence). The trim removed 3 bases at V and 4 bases at J, leaving 4 bases unmatched. The CDR3 spells CASSDPGQGYEQYF. The CDR3 nucleotides read TGCGCCAGCAGTGACCCGGGACAGGGATACGAGCAGTACTTC.

The chain carries TRBV30 and TRBJ1-1; D is perhaps TRBD1 (6 bases). From germline, CDR1 is GTSNPN and CDR2 SVGIG (reference sequence). V gave up 4 bases and J gave up 5 bases, with 17 bases separating them. CDR3 length: 14 amino acids. Written as DNA, the CDR3 is TGTGCCTGGACAAATTTCGGGGGGCGGACTGAAGCTTTCTTT. It yields the protein CAWTNFGGRTEAFF.

This chain links TRBV27 with TRBJ1-1, with unresolved D. The V gene's germline CDR1 is MNHEY and CDR2 SMNVEV (reference sequence). The CDR3 sequence is 14 residues long. V lost 3 bases, J lost 1 base, and 9 bases lay in between. CDR3 amino acids: CASSFLSSNTEAFF. The CDR3 DNA sequence: TGTGCCAGCAGTTTTTTATCCTCGAACACTGAAGCTTTCTTT.

In its sample, this clone was seen a few times. The chain employs TRBV19 and TRBJ1-2; D remains unclear. Deletions cut 6 bases from V and 4 bases from J, with 9 bases between. This CDR3 contains 12 residues. Germline-derived CDR1 and CDR2 are LNHDA and SQIVND (reference sequence). Here the CDR3 reads CASSRDIYGYTF. The CDR3 DNA is TGTGCCAGTAGCCGGGATATCTATGGCTACACCTTC.

J is TRBJ2-6 and V is TRBV19; D call uncertain. The CDR3 length is 20 residues. Germline assignment: CDR1 LNHDA and CDR2 SQIVND (reference sequence). Trimming shortened V by 1 base and J by 0 bases, and 19 bases separated the two germline ends. The CDR3 here is CASSIGGLSQYVSGANVLTF. Here the CDR3 DNA reads TGTGCCAGTAGTATAGGGGGTTTGTCCCAATACGTCTCTGGGGCCAACGTCCTGACTTTC.

The CDR3 DNA reads as TGTGCCAGTAGACAACAGGGGCCTTACCCTAGCAATCAGCCCCAGCATTTT. This sequence encodes CASRQQGPYPSNQPQHF. This chain connects TRBV19 to TRBJ1-5, with 7 bases lining up with TRBD1. V shed 6 bases and J 0 bases; nucleotides not matched to a gene: 11. Looked up from germline, CDR1 is LNHDA and CDR2 is SQIVND (reference sequence). The CDR3 is made up of 17 amino acids.

The CDR3 reads CASSPSAGANEKLFF. CDR3 nucleotide sequence: TGTGCCAGCTCACCATCCGCAGGGGCTAATGAAAAACTGTTTTTT. The chain links TRBV18 to TRBJ1-4, with D perhaps TRBD1 (6 bases). Trimming removed 2 bases from V and 3 bases from J, with 10 bases in between. CDR3 length: 15 amino acids. CDR1 and CDR2 from the germline V gene are KGHSH and LQKENI.

The rearrangement joins TRBV2 to TRBJ2-1; D is possibly TRBD2 (7 bases). V lost 3 bases, J lost 7 bases, and 16 bases lay in between. The CDR3 spans 15 residues. Germline V gives CDR1 SNHLY, CDR2 FYNNEI. The CDR3 bases are TGTGCCAGCAGTGAGCGGGGGACAATCGGTAATGAGCAGTTCTTC. It encodes CASSERGTIGNEQFF.

The CDR3 nucleotides are TGTGCCAGCAGCCACGGACAGGGAGGCACTGAAGCTTTCTTT. It codes for CASSHGQGGTEAFF. The chain joins TRBV7-9 to TRBJ1-1; 8 bases match TRBD1. CDR3 size: 14 residues. Germline loops: CDR1 SEHNR, CDR2 FQNEAQ (reference sequence). The V gene end was trimmed by 5 bases and the J gene end by 4 bases; junction bases not matched to a gene: 6.

A few counts support this clone. The chain is built from TRBV27 and TRBJ2-6; D ambiguous. Trimming removed 3 bases from V and 0 bases from J, with 0 bases in between. Germline V gene lookup returns CDR1 MNHEY and CDR2 SMNVEV (reference sequence). The length of the CDR3 is 13 residues. CDR3 DNA sequence: TGTGCCAGCAGTTTCTCTGGGGCCAACGTCCTGACTTTC. As protein: CASSFSGANVLTF.

This clone turned up a few times. V is TRBV10-3 and J is TRBJ2-3; 10 bases map to TRBD2. Germline V CDR1 and CDR2: ENHRY, SYGVKD. Losses at the gene ends were 4 bases for V and 2 bases for J; bases not matched to a gene: 3. The CDR3 has 15 residues. The CDR3 DNA sequence: TGTGCCATCAGTGGTAGCGGGGGGTTCACAGATACGCAGTATTTT. Translation: CAISGSGGFTDTQYF.

The chain is built from TRBV3-1 (or the pseudogene TRBV3-2) and TRBJ1-1; TRBD1 matches at 7 bases. CDR3 length equals 13 residues. Per the germline V gene, CDR1 is LGHDT and CDR2 is YNNKEL (reference sequence). The trim removed 7 bases at V and 6 bases at J, leaving 8 bases unmatched. This CDR3 is CASTRLGGAEAFF. CDR3 bases: TGTGCCAGCACGCGGCTAGGGGGCGCTGAAGCTTTCTTT.

The genes are TRBV5-1 and TRBJ1-3; a weak D match, TRBD1 (6 bases). The CDR3 spans 15 residues. Trimming took 4 bases from V and 2 from J, leaving 13 bases between them. The germline gives CDR1 SGHRS, CDR2 YFSETQ. CDR3: CASSPGQNTGNTIYF. DNA for the CDR3: TGCGCCAGCAGCCCCGGACAGAACACTGGAAACACCATATATTTT.

This clone was recorded once. Germline is not matched at one junction end, which may reflect a read error. Other DNA sequences from this sample encode an identical CDR3 as well. This sequence joins TRBV10-3 and TRBJ2-2, with D maybe TRBD2 (5 bases). The CDR3 sequence is 16 residues long. Germline loops: CDR1 ENHRY, CDR2 SYGVKD. CDR3 nucleotides: TGTGCCATCAGTGATTCCATCCGACGGAACACCGGGGAGTTGTTTTTT. Protein sequence: CAISDSIRRNTGELFF.